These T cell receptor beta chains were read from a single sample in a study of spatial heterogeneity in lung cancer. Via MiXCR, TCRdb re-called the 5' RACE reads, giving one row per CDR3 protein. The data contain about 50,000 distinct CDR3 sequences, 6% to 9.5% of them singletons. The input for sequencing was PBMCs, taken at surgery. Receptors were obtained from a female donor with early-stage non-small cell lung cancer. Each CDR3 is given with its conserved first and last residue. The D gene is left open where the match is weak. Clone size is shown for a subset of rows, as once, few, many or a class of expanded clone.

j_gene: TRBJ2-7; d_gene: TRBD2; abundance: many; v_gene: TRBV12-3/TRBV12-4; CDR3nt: TGTGCCAGCAGTGGGATAGCGGGGGTTAGAGAGCAGTACTTC; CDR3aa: CASSGIAGVREQYF
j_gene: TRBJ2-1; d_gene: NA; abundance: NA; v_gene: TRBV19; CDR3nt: TGTGCCACCTGCCTTAGCGAAAATGAGCAGTTCTTC; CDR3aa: CATCLSENEQFF
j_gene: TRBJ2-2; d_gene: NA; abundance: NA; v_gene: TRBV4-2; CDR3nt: TGTGCCAGCAGCCAAGACTTCTTTCGGGCCACCGCGAACACCGGGGAGCTGTTTTTT; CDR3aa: CASSQDFFRATANTGELFF
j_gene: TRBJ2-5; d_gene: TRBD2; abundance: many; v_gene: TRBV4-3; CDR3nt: TGCGCCAGCAGCCGCTTACCACTAGCGGTGGAGACCCAGTACTTC; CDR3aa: CASSRLPLAVETQYF
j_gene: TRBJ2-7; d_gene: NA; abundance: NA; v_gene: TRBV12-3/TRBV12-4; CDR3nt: TGTGCCAGCGCGCAGGGCTTCTCCTACGAGCAGTACTTC; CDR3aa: CASAQGFSYEQYF
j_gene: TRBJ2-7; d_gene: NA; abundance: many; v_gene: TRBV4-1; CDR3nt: TGCGCCAGCAGCCGGTTCAGGCAGAGCGCCTACGAGCAGTACTTC; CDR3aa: CASSRFRQSAYEQYF
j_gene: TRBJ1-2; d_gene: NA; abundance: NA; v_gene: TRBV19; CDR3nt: TGTGCCACTACGCTCGGACCTAACCTTAACTATGGCTACACCTTC; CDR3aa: CATTLGPNLNYGYTF
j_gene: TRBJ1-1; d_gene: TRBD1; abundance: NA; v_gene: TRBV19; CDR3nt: TGTGCCAGCCAGGACAGGGCCCAGATGAACACTGAAGCTTTCTTT; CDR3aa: CASQDRAQMNTEAFF
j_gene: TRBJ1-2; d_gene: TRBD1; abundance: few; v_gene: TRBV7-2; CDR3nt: TGTGCCAGCAGCTACAAGGTTGGACAGGAGGTGAACTATGGCTACACCTTC; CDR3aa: CASSYKVGQEVNYGYTF
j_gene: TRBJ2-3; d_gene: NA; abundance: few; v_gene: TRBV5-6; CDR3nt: TGTGCCAGCAGCTTGTTTCAGGGGTTGAGCGGCACAGATACGCAGTATTTT; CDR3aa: CASSLFQGLSGTDTQYF
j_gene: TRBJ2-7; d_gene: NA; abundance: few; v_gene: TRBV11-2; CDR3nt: TGTGCCAGCAGTAGATCAGACAGCAGAGCCTACGAGCAGTACTTC; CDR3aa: CASSRSDSRAYEQYF
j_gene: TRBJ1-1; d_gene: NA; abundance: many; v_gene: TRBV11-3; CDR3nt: TGTGCCAGCAGCTTAGCCTCTCGAACCGAAGCTTTCTTT; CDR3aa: CASSLASRTEAFF
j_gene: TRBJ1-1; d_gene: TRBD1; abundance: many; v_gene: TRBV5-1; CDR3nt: TGCGCCAGCGGACTCCGCCGTGGGACAGGGTTGGACACTGAAGCTTTCTTT; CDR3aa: CASGLRRGTGLDTEAFF
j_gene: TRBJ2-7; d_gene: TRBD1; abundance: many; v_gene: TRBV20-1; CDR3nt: TGCAGTGCTAGACTTCACAGGGGCGAGTCCGAGCAGTACTTC; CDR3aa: CSARLHRGESEQYF